Below, 12 T cell receptor beta chains from the same sample are listed, as sequenced in a study of post-analysis software for immune sequencing data. Unique molecular identifiers had been added to the TCR beta cDNA libraries. TCRdb re-analysed the PCR reads in MiXCR, keeping a single row per CDR3 protein. The table shows around 180,000 distinct CDR3 sequences, with 30% occurring only once. Study results and caveats: Among 5 or 6 TRBV segments more frequent in patients than controls were TRBV5-6, TRBV5-1 and TRBV20-1.

Their antigens are not known. Input material: blood. The receptors shown here come from a girl between 5 and 17 years old with multiple sclerosis.

The CDR3 loop is CASSASGTSVSYEQYF. CDR3 DNA sequence: TGTGCCAGCAGCGCCTCTGGGACTAGCGTTTCCTACGAGCAGTACTTC. The chain combines TRBV9 with TRBJ2-7; TRBD2 matches at 10 bases. CDR1 is SGDLS and CDR2 is YYNGEE in the germline V gene. The CDR3 runs to 16 residues. V trimming: 3 bases; J trimming: 1 base; junction bases outside the gene matches: 7.

This clonotype was recorded many times. At one of its ends the junction is not consistent with the germline gene, which may arise from a read error. The chain combines TRBV7-7 with TRBJ2-5; 14 nucleotides line up with TRBD2. The CDR3 sequence is 16 residues long. CDR1 is SSHAT and CDR2 is FNYEAQ in the germline V gene (reference sequence). The CDR3 reads CASRAGTSGSQETQYF. For the CDR3, the DNA is TGTGCTAGCAGGGCCGGGACTAGCGGGAGCCAAGAGACCCAGTACTTC.

This chain links TRBV3-1 with TRBJ2-7; D unclear. In germline, CDR1 is LGHDT, CDR2 YNNKEL (reference sequence). Trimming took 1 base from V and 7 from J, leaving 17 bases between them. This CDR3 comprises 15 residues. CDR3 coding DNA: TGTGCCAGCAGCCAAGCCAAGGGCCGCTCTACAGAGCAGTACTTC. Protein: CASSQAKGRSTEQYF.

Ten or more counts support this clonotype. The CDR3 sequence is CASSLSWPGGGYEQYF. CDR3 nucleotides: TGTGCCAGCAGTTTATCGTGGCCGGGAGGAGGCTACGAGCAGTACTTC. The chain carries TRBV27 and TRBJ2-7, with 7 positions matching TRBD2. The V gene's germline CDR1 is MNHEY and CDR2 SMNVEV (reference sequence). This CDR3 has 16 amino acids. V gave up 0 bases and J gave up 3 bases; unmatched junction bases: 8.

The chain uses TRBV2 and TRBJ1-5; a possible D gene is TRBD1 (5 bases). V was trimmed by 7 bases and J by 1 base, leaving 5 bases between them. The V gene's germline CDR1 is SNHLY and CDR2 FYNNEI. The CDR3 consists of 12 residues. CDR3 sequence (DNA): TGTGCCAGCAAGGGGAGCAATCAGCCCCAGCATTTT. Translated, it gives CASKGSNQPQHF.

This clonotype was counted at least ten times. The chain combines TRBV12-3 or TRBV12-4 with TRBJ2-1; 13 bases map to TRBD2. The CDR3 is 18 residues long. After removal of 6 bases from V and 4 bases from J, the junction contained 12 bases not matched to a gene. CDR3 residues: CASRDLKPGLAGYNEQFF. CDR3 DNA: TGTGCCAGCAGGGACTTAAAACCGGGACTAGCGGGATACAATGAGCAGTTCTTC.

Only a few counts were recorded for this clonotype. This sequence joins TRBV6-2 or TRBV6-3 and TRBJ2-3; D could derive from TRBD1 or TRBD2 (6 bases each). Germline CDR1 reads MNHEY; CDR2 reads SVGEGT. The CDR3 loop spans 15 amino acids. Trimming pared 2 bases from V and 6 bases from J, leaving 15 bases between. CDR3 nucleotide sequence: TGTGCCAGCAGTTACCGGGGGCTCCCAGGGGATACGCAGTATTTT. Protein: CASSYRGLPGDTQYF.

The rearrangement joins TRBV5-1 to TRBJ2-7; D gene uncertain. Deletions cut 1 base from V and 3 bases from J, with 11 bases between. This CDR3 contains 14 residues. The germline V gene encodes CDR1 SGHRS and CDR2 YFSETQ. The CDR3 protein is CASSLQGSGYEQYF. The CDR3 nucleotides are TGCGCCAGCAGCTTGCAAGGGTCGGGCTACGAGCAGTACTTC.

The chain links TRBV7-9 to TRBJ2-5, with D hard to call. Trimming removed 8 bases at V and 7 bases at J, with 8 bases between. The CDR3 sequence is 10 residues long. The germline V gene encodes CDR1 SEHNR and CDR2 FQNEAQ (reference sequence). CDR3 sequence: CASAAGTQYF. In nucleotides, the CDR3 is TGTGCCAGCGCGGCCGGGACCCAGTACTTC.

The V call is TRBV5-1, the J call TRBJ1-4; possible D gene TRBD1, 6 bases. Germline CDR1 is SGHRS and CDR2 is YFSETQ. V lost 2 bases, J lost 4 bases, and 9 bases lay in between. The CDR3 covers 14 residues. The chain's CDR3 is CASSFTGYNEKLFF. The CDR3 bases are TGCGCCAGCAGCTTTACAGGGTATAATGAAAAACTGTTTTTT.

Only a few counts were recorded for this clonotype. The chain employs TRBV11-2 and TRBJ1-2; the D is unclear. Trimming stripped 2 bases from V and 7 bases from J, with 11 bases between. From germline, CDR1 is SGHAT and CDR2 FQNNGV. The CDR3 contains 13 residues. The CDR3 here is CASSLFSGSGYTF. The CDR3 DNA sequence: TGTGCCAGCAGCTTATTTTCGGGTTCTGGCTACACCTTC. The full variable domain, its missing parts supplied by reference TRBV11-2 and TRBJ1-2, is EAGVAQSPRYKIIEKRQSVAFWCNPISGHATLYWYQQILGQGPKLLIQFQNNGVVDDSQLPKDRFSAERLKGVDSTLKIQPAKLEDSAVYLCASSLFSGSGYTFGSGTRLTVV.

As DNA, the CDR3 is TGCGCCAGCAGATATGACAGTTCCGCCAAGGGCGAAGCTTTCTTT. Protein product: CASRYDSSAKGEAFF. The rearrangement uses TRBV5-1 and TRBJ1-1; TRBD1 is a possible D gene (5 bases). V was pared by 5 bases and J by 8 bases, with 22 bases between. The CDR3 sequence is 15 residues long. Germline CDR1 is SGHRS and CDR2 is YFSETQ.